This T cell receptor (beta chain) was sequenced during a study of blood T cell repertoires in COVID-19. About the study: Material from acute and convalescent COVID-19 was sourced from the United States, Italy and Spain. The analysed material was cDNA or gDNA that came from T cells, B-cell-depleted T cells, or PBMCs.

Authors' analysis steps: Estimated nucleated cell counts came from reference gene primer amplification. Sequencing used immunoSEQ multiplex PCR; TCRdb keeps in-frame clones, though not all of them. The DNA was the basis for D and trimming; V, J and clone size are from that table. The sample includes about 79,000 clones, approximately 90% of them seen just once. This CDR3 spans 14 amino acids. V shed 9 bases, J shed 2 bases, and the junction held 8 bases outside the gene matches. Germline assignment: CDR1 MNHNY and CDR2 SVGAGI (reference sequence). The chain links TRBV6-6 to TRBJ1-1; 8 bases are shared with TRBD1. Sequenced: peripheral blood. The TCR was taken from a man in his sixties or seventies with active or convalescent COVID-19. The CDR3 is CASGRGRINTEAFF. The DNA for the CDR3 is TGTGCCAGTGGCAGGGGGCGTATAAACACTGAAGCTTTCTTT.